These 7 T cell receptor beta chains were sequenced from one sample in a study of T-cell memory formation after mild COVID-19 (dated by TCRdb to about 2021). Library preparation used 5' RACE. The sequencer was an Illumina NovaSeq 6000. The public reads were reprocessed in TCRdb via fastp at Q25 and MiXCR, keeping in-frame beta chains. For every CDR3 protein sequence, its rows merge into one entry that carries the most common genes and DNA. The sample data list about 440,000 distinct CDR3 sequences, and 15% to 25% of these were observed just once. The leading ten clones occupy 8.4% of the sample. The sequenced sample consisted of PBMCs or a T cell subset sorted from them (not recorded which). Receptors originate from an adult woman who had mild COVID-19 (a few samples of this study predate the infection). The sample titles of this study are shuffled in the database, so cell type and time point are left out; the donor was told from shared clones.

In its sample, this clonotype was seen a few times. The V and J genes are TRBV2 and TRBJ2-1, with D uncertain. This CDR3 spans 14 amino acids. The V and J ends lost 5 bases and 7 bases respectively, with 15 bases between them. Germline V gene sequence: CDR1 SNHLY, CDR2 FYNNEI. The CDR3 region is CASSRTFFQNEQFF. For the CDR3, the DNA is TGTGCCAGCAGTCGAACCTTCTTTCAGAATGAGCAGTTCTTC.

This clonotype has only a few counts. The chain is built from TRBV2 and TRBJ2-7; D assignment may be TRBD1 or TRBD2 (5 bases each). This CDR3 has 14 residues. The germline gives CDR1 SNHLY, CDR2 FYNNEI. V was pared by 6 bases and J by 2 bases, with 14 bases between. The CDR3 here is CASRVEGSTYEQYF. Written as DNA, the CDR3 is TGTGCCAGCAGAGTAGAGGGGTCAACCTACGAGCAGTACTTC.

J is TRBJ2-6 and V is TRBV7-3; the match to TRBD1 covers 7 bases. V shed 5 bases and J 0 bases; nucleotides not matched to a gene: 10. Germline CDR1 is SGHTA and CDR2 is FQGTGA. The CDR3 has 18 amino acids. The CDR3 DNA follows: TGTGCCAGCAGCCCCCTAACAGGGGCACTCTCTGGGGCCAACGTCCTGACTTTC. Translating it yields CASSPLTGALSGANVLTF.

CDR3 bases: TGCAGCGTCGCCGGGCTCTATACAAACTATGGCTACACCTTC. The encoded protein is CSVAGLYTNYGYTF. The V call is TRBV29-1, the J call TRBJ1-2; no clear D. In germline, CDR1 is SQVTM, CDR2 ANQGSEA. The ends were cut back, 6 bases at V and 2 bases at J, with 16 bases in the middle. The CDR3 extends over 14 amino acids.

This clonotype appeared a few times. The chain employs TRBV27 and TRBJ2-5, with D hard to call. V was trimmed by 3 bases and J by 4 bases, leaving 9 bases between them. Germline V lookup: CDR1 MNHEY, CDR2 SMNVEV (reference sequence). This CDR3 region has 13 residues. The CDR3 nucleotides are TGTGCCAGCAGTTTTTTTTCTGGAGAGACCCAGTACTTC. It codes for CASSFFSGETQYF.

The chain joins TRBV24-1 to TRBJ2-5, with 13 bases identical to TRBD2. This CDR3 region has 18 residues. Losses at the gene ends were 4 bases for V and 2 bases for J; bases not matched to a gene: 9. Germline V CDR1 and CDR2: KGHDR, SFDVKD. The CDR3 nucleotides are TGTGCCACCAGTGACCCTAGGGGACTAGCGGGGCCTCAAGAGACCCAGTACTTC. Its protein product is CATSDPRGLAGPQETQYF.

The V and J genes are TRBV6-2 or TRBV6-3 and TRBJ1-5; D call uncertain. CDR3 length: 15 residues. Trimming shortened V by 2 bases and J by 5 bases, and 13 bases separated the two germline ends. Germline V gene sequence: CDR1 MNHEY, CDR2 SVGEGT. CDR3 region: CASSYEVRLDQPQHF. CDR3 coding DNA: TGTGCCAGCAGTTACGAGGTCAGACTAGATCAGCCCCAGCATTTT.